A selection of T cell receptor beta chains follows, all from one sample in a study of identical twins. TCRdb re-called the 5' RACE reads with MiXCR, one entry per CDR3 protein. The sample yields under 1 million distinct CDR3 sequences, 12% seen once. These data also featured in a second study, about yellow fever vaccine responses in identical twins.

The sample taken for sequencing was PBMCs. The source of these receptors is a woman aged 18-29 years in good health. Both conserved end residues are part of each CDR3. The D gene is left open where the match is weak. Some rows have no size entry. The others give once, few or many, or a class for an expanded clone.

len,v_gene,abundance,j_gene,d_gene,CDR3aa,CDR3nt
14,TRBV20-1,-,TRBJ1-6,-,CSLMRPRDNSPLHF,TGCAGCTTGATGAGACCTCGCGATAATTCACCCCTCCACTTT
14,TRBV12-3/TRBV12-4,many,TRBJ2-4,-,CASSFGSPQNIQYF,TGTGCCAGCAGTTTCGGTAGTCCCCAAAACATTCAGTACTTC
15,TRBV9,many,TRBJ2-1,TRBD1,CASSATGESYNEQFF,TGTGCCAGCAGCGCTACAGGGGAGTCCTACAATGAGCAGTTCTTC
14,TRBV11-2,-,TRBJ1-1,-,CASSPRETNTEAFF,TGTGCCAGCAGCCCTCGGGAGACGAACACTGAAGCTTTCTTT
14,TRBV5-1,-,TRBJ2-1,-,CASSLASEINEQFF,TGCGCCAGCAGCTTAGCTAGCGAGATCAATGAGCAGTTCTTC
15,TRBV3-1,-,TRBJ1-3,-,CASSQARGSGNTIYF,TGTGCCAGCAGCCAAGCCCGGGGATCCGGAAACACCATATATTTT
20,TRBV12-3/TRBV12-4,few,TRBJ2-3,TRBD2,CASSLVPGLLAGEKSDTQYF,TGTGCCAGCAGTTTAGTCCCAGGTCTTTTAGCGGGAGAGAAGTCAGATACGCAGTATTTT
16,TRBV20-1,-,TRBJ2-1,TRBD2,CSASRLAGGIYNEQFF,TGCAGTGCTAGTCGGCTAGCGGGAGGGATCTACAATGAGCAGTTCTTC
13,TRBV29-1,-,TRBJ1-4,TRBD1,CSALPGGDEKLFF,TGCAGCGCCCTACCAGGGGGTGATGAAAAACTGTTTTTT
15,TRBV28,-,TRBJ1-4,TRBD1,CASRGTETTNEKLFF,TGTGCCAGCAGGGGGACAGAGACAACTAATGAAAAACTGTTTTTT
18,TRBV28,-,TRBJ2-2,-,CASSFGAGTAHYTGELFF,-
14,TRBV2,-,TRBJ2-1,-,CASSGQGGYDEQFF,TGTGCCAGCAGTGGGCAGGGGGGTTATGATGAGCAGTTCTTC
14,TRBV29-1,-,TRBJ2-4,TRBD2,CSGGGRRDSDIQYF,TGCAGCGGGGGGGGACGCAGGGATTCGGACATTCAGTACTTC
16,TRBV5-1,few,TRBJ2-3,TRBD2,CASSLAGGSTLDTQYF,TGCGCCAGCAGCTTGGCCGGCGGGAGTACCTTGGATACGCAGTATTTT
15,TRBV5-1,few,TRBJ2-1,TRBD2,CASREGLAAYNEQFF,TGCGCCAGCAGAGAAGGACTAGCGGCTTACAATGAGCAGTTCTTC
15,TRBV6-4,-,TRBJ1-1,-,CASSEVWGGSTEAFF,TGTGCCAGCAGTGAAGTATGGGGAGGGAGCACTGAAGCTTTCTTT
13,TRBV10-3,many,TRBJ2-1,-,CAINVGRTNEQFF,TGTGCCATCAATGTCGGGAGAACCAATGAGCAGTTCTTC
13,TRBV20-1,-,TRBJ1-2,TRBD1,CSAMGTGGSGYTF,TGCAGTGCTATGGGGACAGGGGGCAGTGGCTACACCTTC
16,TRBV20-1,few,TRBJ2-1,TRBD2,CSARATGLAGEREQFF,TGCAGTGCTAGAGCTACGGGACTAGCGGGGGAGCGTGAGCAGTTCTTC
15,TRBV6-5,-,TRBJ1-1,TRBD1,CASSHGTGGHLGAFF,TGTGCCAGCAGTCACGGGACAGGGGGCCATCTCGGGGCTTTCTTT
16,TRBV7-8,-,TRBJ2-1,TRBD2,CASSTGTSASYNEQFF,TGTGCCAGCAGCACCGGGACTAGCGCCTCCTACAATGAGCAGTTCTTC
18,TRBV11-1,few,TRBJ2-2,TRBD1,CASSLRERQGVNTGELFF,TGTGCCAGCAGCCTGCGCGAGAGACAGGGGGTCAACACCGGGGAGCTGTTTTTT
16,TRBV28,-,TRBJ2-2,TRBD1,CASRTLGTGRPGELFF,TGTGCCAGCAGGACTCTTGGGACAGGGCGTCCCGGGGAGCTGTTTTTT
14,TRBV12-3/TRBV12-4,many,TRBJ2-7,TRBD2,CASSLAGASYEQYF,TGTGCCAGCTCCTTAGCGGGAGCGTCCTACGAGCAGTACTTC
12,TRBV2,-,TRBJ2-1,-,CASSDPTQEQFF,TGTGCCAGCAGTGACCCTACCCAGGAGCAGTTCTTC
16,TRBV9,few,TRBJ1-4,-,CASSVVPSGIFEKLFF,TGTGCCAGCAGCGTAGTGCCGTCAGGGATTTTTGAAAAACTGTTTTTT
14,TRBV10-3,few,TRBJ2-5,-,CAISEWVKQETQYF,TGTGCCATCAGTGAATGGGTAAAGCAAGAGACCCAGTACTTC
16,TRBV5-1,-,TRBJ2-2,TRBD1,CASSLMATGGGGELFF,TGCGCCAGCAGCTTGATGGCGACAGGGGGAGGCGGGGAGCTGTTTTTT
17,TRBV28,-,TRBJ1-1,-,CASSPPGPTEDSTEAFF,TGTGCCAGCAGTCCCCCGGGCCCCACAGAGGACTCCACTGAAGCTTTCTTT
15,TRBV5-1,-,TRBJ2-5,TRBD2,CASSLYAGGTETQYF,TGCGCCAGCAGCTTATATGCGGGGGGTACCGAGACCCAGTACTTC
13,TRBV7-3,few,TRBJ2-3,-,CASSLWSQDTQYF,TGTGCCAGCAGCTTGTGGTCTCAAGATACGCAGTATTTT
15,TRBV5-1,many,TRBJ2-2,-,CASSLVQGNTGELFF,TGCGCCAGCAGCTTGGTTCAGGGGAACACCGGGGAGCTGTTTTTT
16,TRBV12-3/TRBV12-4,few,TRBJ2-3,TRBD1,CASSLGTGSPTDTQYF,TGTGCCAGCAGTCTAGGGACAGGGTCTCCTACAGATACGCAGTATTTT
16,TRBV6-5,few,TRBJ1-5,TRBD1,CASSYPGQGSNQPQHF,TGTGCCAGCAGTTACCCGGGACAGGGAAGCAATCAGCCCCAGCATTTT
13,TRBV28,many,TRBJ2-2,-,CASSLGSRGELFF,TGTGCCAGCAGTTTAGGTTCGCGCGGGGAGCTGTTTTTT
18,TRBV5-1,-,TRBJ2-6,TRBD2,CASSRGLAGISGANVLTF,TGCGCCAGCAGCCGGGGACTAGCGGGCATCTCTGGGGCCAACGTCCTGACTTTC
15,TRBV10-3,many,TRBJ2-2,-,CAISDETGVTGELFF,TGTGCCATCAGTGATGAGACTGGAGTAACCGGGGAGCTGTTTTTT
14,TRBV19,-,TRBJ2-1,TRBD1,CASRGTGLGNEQFF,TGTGCCAGTAGGGGGACAGGGTTGGGAAATGAGCAGTTCTTC
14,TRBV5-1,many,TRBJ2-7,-,CASSLGGPRYEQYF,TGCGCCAGCAGCTTGGGGGGACCCCGCTACGAGCAGTACTTC
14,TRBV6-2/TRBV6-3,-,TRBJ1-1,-,CASSSNSGDTEAFF,TGTGCCAGCAGTTCAAACTCAGGGGATACTGAAGCTTTCTTT
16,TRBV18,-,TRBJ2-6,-,CASSQAWVSGANVLTF,TGTGCCAGCTCGCAAGCATGGGTCTCTGGGGCCAACGTCCTGACTTTC
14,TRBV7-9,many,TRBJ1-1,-,CASRPDRYNTEAFF,TGTGCCAGCAGGCCTGACAGATACAACACTGAAGCTTTCTTT
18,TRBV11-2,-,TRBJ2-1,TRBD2,CASSLVRTSGRGYNEQFF,TGTGCCAGCAGCTTAGTCCGGACTAGCGGGAGAGGTTATAATGAGCAGTTCTTC
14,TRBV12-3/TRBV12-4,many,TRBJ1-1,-,CASSPVEMNTEAFF,TGTGCCAGCAGCCCCGTGGAGATGAACACTGAAGCTTTCTTT
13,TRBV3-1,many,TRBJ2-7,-,CASSQVQGYEQYF,TGTGCCAGCAGCCAAGTACAGGGATACGAGCAGTACTTC
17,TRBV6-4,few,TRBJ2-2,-,CASSQTWISGVTGELFF,TGTGCCAGCAGCCAAACGTGGATATCTGGGGTAACCGGGGAGCTGTTTTTT
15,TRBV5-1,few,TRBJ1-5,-,CASSLDGGGNQPQHF,TGCGCCAGCAGCTTGGACGGGGGAGGCAATCAGCCCCAGCATTTT
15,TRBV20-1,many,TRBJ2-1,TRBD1,CSANRQGSSGNEQFF,TGCAGTGCTAATAGACAGGGGAGCTCGGGGAATGAGCAGTTCTTC
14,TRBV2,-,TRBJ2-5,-,CASILGPGEKTQYF,TGTGCCAGCATCCTCGGACCCGGAGAAAAGACCCAGTACTTC
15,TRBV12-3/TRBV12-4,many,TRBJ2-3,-,CASSSLARGSDTQYF,TGTGCCAGCAGTTCACTAGCCCGGGGCTCTGATACGCAGTATTTT
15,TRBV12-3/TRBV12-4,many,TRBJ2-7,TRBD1,CASSLGQATSYEQYF,TGTGCCAGCAGTCTTGGACAGGCTACCTCCTACGAGCAGTACTTC
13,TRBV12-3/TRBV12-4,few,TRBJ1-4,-,CASSSGLNEKLFF,TGTGCCAGCAGTTCGGGATTGAATGAAAAACTGTTTTTT
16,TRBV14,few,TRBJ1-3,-,CASARSAGGPGNTIYF,TGTGCCAGCGCCCGGTCCGCTGGGGGACCTGGAAACACCATATATTTT
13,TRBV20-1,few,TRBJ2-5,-,CSAVGSGQETQYF,TGCAGTGCAGTGGGAAGCGGCCAAGAGACCCAGTACTTC
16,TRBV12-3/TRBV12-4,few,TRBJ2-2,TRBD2,CASSLGLAEITGELFF,TGTGCCAGCAGTTTAGGACTAGCGGAGATCACCGGGGAGCTGTTTTTT
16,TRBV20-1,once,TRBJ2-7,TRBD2,CCARDGGTSGTYEQYF,TGCTGTGCTAGAGATGGGGGGACTAGCGGGACCTACGAGCAGTACTTC
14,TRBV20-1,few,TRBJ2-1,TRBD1,CSARTGGAPNEQFF,TGCAGTGCACGGACAGGGGGAGCCCCTAATGAGCAGTTCTTC